This T cell receptor beta chain is from a study of regulatory T cells in long-lasting Graves disease. General study findings and limits: Persistent disease exhibited a predilection for TRBV28, TRBJ1-2 and TRBJ2-5. Researchers reported studying only peripheral blood, not thyroid tissue. Whereas 1,000 or so public clonotypes were shared by new patients, persistent patients shared more, at under 3,000.

In building TCR beta libraries, iRepertoire HTBI primers were used together with Arm-PCR of CDR3 regions. TCRdb used MiXCR to reprocess the multiplex PCR reads, holding one entry per CDR3 protein. This sample has roughly 500,000 distinct CDR3 sequences, with about 22% found just once. Germline loops: CDR1 LGHDT, CDR2 YNNKEL (reference sequence). The CDR3 loop spans 14 amino acids. Time point here: persistent/refractory GD, antithyroid drugs over 5 years with positive TRAb. Construction of the TCR library relied on RNA isolated from PBMCs. Around 10 milliliters of peripheral blood were taken and placed in EDTA tubes. This clonotype has just a few counts. Its antigen is undetermined. The junction shows a germline mismatch at one end, possibly a read error.

The V call is TRBV3-1, the J call TRBJ2-2; D perhaps matches TRBD2 (5 bases). This TCR was sampled from a female donor with Graves disease. The sequenced sample was peripheral blood mononuclear cells (PBMCs), obtained when the disease was refractory, from a patient treated with antithyroid drugs. Written as DNA, the CDR3 is TGTGCCAGCAACCAAGATGGAGGCGCCGGGGAGCTGTTTTTT. This gives the protein CASNQDGGAGELFF.